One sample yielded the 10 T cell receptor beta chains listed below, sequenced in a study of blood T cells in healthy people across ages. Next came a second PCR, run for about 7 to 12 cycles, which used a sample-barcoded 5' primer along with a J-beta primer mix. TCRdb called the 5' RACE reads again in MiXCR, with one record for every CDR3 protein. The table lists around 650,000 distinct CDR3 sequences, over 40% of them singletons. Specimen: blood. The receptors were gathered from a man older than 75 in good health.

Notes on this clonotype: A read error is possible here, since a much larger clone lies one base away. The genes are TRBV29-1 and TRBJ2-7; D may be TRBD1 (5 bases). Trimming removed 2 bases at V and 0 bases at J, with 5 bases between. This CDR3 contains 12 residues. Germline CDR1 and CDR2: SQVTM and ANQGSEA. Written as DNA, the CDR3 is TGCAGCGTTGAACAGGGCTCCTACGAGCAGTACTTC. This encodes CSVEQGSYEQYF.

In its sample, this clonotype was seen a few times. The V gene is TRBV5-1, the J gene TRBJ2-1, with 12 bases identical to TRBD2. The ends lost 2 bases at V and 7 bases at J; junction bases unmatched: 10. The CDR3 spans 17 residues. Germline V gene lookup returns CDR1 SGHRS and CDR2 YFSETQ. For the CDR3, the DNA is TGCGCCAGCAGCTTATCCCCCCTAGCGGGGGGGCGTAATGAGCAGTTCTTC. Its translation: CASSLSPLAGGRNEQFF.

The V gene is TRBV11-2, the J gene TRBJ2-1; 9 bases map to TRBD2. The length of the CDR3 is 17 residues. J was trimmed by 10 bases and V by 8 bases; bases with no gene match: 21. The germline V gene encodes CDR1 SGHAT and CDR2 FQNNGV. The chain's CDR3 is CASGSPRVAGDEREQFF. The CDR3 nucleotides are TGTGCCAGCGGCTCTCCTCGGGTAGCGGGGGATGAGCGCGAGCAGTTCTTC.

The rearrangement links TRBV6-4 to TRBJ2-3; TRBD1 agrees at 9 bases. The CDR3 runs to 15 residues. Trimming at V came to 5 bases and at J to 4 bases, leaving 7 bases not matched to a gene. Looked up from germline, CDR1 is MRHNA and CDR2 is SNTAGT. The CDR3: CASSRDRAKADTQYF. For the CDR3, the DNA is TGTGCCAGCAGTCGGGACAGGGCTAAAGCAGATACGCAGTATTTT.

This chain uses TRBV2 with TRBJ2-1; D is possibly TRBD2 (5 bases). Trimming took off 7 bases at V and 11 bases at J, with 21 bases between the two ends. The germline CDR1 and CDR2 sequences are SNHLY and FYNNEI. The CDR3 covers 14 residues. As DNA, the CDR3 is TGTGCCAGCACCCGAACGGGATCCCCTGGAAAGCAGTTCTTC. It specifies CASTRTGSPGKQFF.

CDR3 bases: TGTGCCAGTTCACCCCGGGACAGGGGAGAAGAGACCCAGTACTTC. Protein sequence: CASSPRDRGEETQYF. The rearrangement uses TRBV6-1 and TRBJ2-5; 10 bases are shared with TRBD1. Germline V gives CDR1 MNHNS, CDR2 SASEGT. V shed 9 bases and J 3 bases; nucleotides not matched to a gene: 10. The CDR3 has 15 residues.

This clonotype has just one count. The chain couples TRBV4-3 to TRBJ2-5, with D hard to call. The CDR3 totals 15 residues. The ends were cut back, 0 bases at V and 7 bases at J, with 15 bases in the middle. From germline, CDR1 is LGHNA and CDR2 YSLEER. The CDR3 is CASSQDSSSQMTQYF. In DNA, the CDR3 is TGCGCCAGCAGCCAAGACTCAAGCTCCCAGATGACCCAGTACTTC.

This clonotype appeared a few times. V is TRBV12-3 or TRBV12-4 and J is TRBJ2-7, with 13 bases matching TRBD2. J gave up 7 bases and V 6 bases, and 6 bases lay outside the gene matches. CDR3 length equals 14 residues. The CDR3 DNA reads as TGTGCCAGCAGCCGGGGACTAGCGGGAAATGAGCAGTACTTC. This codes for CASSRGLAGNEQYF.

The CDR3 loop is CASSPGTGQSPLHF. The CDR3, as DNA: TGTGCCAGCAGCCCCGGGACAGGGCAATCACCCCTCCACTTT. This chain uses TRBV11-2 with TRBJ1-6; the match to TRBD1 covers 9 bases. Germline CDR1 is SGHAT and CDR2 is FQNNGV. CDR3 length: 14 amino acids. V lost 5 bases and J lost 10; bases outside the gene matches: 6.

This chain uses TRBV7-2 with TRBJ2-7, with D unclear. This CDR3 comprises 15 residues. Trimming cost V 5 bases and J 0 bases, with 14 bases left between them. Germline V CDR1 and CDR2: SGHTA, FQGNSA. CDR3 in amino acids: CASSPTPVSSYEQYF. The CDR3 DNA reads TGTGCCAGCAGCCCAACCCCAGTGAGCTCCTACGAGCAGTACTTC.